This TCR beta chain was documented in a study of blood T cell repertoires in COVID-19. Looking at the study overall: From the United States, Italy and Spain came samples of acute and convalescent COVID-19.

This clone was detected only a few times. CDR1 and CDR2 from the germline V gene are KGHSY and FQNENV. The V and J ends lost 4 bases and 7 bases, in that order; junction bases with no gene match: 10. There are 15 residues in the CDR3. The authors' processing: Quantification of nucleated cells was approximated via reference gene primer amplification. Assay: immunoSEQ multiplex PCR; the TCRdb copy retains only in-frame clones and omits some. V, J and clone size derive from that table, while D and trimming were established from the DNA sequence. The profile covers some 300,000 clones, with approximately 90% appearing a single time and roughly 6.9% taken by the ten largest.

The sequence came from a woman in her twenties or thirties who had recovered from COVID-19. Sequencing was carried out using peripheral blood. The chain has TRBV16 and TRBJ2-1; TRBD2 matches 7 bases. The CDR3 bases are TGTGCCAGCAGCCCTGATAGGTCGGGACTAAATGAGCAGTTCTTC. Its translation is CASSPDRSGLNEQFF.